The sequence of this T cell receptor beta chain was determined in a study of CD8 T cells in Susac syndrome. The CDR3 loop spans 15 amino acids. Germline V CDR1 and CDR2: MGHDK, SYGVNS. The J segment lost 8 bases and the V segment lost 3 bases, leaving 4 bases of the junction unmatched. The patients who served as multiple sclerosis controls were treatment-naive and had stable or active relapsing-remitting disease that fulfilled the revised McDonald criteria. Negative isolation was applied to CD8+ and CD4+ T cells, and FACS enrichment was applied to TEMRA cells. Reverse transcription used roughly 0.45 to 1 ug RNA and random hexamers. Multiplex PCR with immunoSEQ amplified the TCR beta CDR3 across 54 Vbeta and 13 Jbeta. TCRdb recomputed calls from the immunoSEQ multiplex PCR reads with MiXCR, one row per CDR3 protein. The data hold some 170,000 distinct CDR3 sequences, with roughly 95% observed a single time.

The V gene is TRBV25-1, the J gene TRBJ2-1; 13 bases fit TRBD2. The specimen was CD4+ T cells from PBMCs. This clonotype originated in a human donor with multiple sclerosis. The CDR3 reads CASSDTSGRADEQFF. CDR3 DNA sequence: TGTGCCAGCAGTGATACTAGCGGGAGGGCGGATGAGCAGTTCTTC.